In its sample, the clone carrying this T cell receptor beta chain was seen a few times. The antigen is undetermined. This entry comes from a study of beta chain features in type 1 diabetes. Across the study: Healthy donors and patients had similar age, gender and cell yields. Study-level points and caveats: The study found moderately but significantly shorter TCRB CDR3s in all four CD4+ subsets of Type 1 diabetes patients. Naive, central memory and Treg TCRB repertoires seemed to resemble each other more closely in patients than they did in healthy donors.

All of the isolated RNA was reverse transcribed, so expressed TCRB transcripts were sequenced. Using immunoSEQ multiplex PCR, the repertoire was profiled, and TCRdb retains in-frame clones only, with some absent. There are around 600,000 clones in the sample; approximately 13% occur only once, and more than 0.1% lies in the top ten. This CDR3 comprises 14 residues. In germline, CDR1 is SQVTM, CDR2 ANQGSEA. V lost 5 bases and J lost 3; bases outside the gene matches: 7. The V gene is TRBV29-1, the J gene TRBJ2-7; 10 positions match TRBD1. The source material was naive CD4+ T cells from blood. The clonotype was recovered from a man aged 25-45 years with type 1 diabetes. In nucleotides, the CDR3 is TGCAGCGTTACCGGGACAGGGGAGGGCTACGAGCAGTACTTC. It yields the protein CSVTGTGEGYEQYF.